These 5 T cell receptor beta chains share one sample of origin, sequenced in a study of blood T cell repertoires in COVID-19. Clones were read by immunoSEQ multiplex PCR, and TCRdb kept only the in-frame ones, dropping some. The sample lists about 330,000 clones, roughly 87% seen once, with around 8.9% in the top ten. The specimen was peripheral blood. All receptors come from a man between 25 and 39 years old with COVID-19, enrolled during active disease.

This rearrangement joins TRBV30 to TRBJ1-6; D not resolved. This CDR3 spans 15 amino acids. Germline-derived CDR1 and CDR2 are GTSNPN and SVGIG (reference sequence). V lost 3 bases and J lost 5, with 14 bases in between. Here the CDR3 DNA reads TGTGCCTGGAGCCTTGAGGCATGGCATAATTCACCCCTCCACTTT. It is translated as CAWSLEAWHNSPLHF. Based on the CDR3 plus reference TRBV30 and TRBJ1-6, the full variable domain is SQTIHQWPATLVQPVGSPLSLECTVEGTSNPNLYWYRQAAGRGLQLLFYSVGIGQISSEVPQNLSASRPQDRQFILSSKKLLLSDSGFYLCAWSLEAWHNSPLHFGNGTRLTVT.

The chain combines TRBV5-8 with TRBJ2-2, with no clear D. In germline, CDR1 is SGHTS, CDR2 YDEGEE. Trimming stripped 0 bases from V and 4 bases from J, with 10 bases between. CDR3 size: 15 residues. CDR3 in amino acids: CASSLARRGTGELFF. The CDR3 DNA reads TGTGCCAGCAGCTTGGCGCGACGAGGCACCGGGGAGCTGTTTTTT.

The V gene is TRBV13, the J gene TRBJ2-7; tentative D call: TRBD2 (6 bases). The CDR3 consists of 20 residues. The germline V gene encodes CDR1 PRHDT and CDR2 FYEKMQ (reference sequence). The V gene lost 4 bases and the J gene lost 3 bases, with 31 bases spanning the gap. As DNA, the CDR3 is TGTGCCAGCAGCTCATCCGACCGACCGTGGCGGACTAACAGAGACTACGAGCAGTACTTC. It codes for CASSSSDRPWRTNRDYEQYF.

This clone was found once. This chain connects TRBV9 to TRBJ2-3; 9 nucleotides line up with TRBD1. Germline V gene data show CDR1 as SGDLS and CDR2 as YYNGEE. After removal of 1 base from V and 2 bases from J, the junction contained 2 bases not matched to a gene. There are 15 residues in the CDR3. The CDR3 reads CASSVTGGPTDTQYF. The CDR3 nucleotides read TGTGCCAGCAGCGTAACAGGGGGCCCCACAGATACGCAGTATTTT.

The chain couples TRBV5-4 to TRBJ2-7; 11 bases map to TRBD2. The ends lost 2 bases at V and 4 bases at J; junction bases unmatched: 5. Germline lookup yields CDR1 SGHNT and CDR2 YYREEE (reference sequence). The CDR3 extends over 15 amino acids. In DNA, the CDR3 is TGTGCCAGCAGCTTCCCACTAGCGGGGGTATACGAGCAGTACTTC. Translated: CASSFPLAGVYEQYF.